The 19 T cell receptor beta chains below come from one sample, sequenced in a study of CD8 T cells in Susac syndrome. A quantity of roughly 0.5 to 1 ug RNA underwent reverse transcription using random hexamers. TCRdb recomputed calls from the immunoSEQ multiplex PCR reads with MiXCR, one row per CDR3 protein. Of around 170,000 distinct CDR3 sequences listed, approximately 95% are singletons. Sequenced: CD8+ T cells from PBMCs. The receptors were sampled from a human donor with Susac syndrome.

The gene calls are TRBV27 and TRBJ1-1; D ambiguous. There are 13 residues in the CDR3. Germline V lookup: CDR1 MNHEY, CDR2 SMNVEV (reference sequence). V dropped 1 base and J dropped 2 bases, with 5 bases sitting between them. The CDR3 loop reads CASSLWLNTEAFF. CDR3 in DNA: TGTGCCAGCAGTTTATGGCTTAACACTGAAGCTTTCTTT.

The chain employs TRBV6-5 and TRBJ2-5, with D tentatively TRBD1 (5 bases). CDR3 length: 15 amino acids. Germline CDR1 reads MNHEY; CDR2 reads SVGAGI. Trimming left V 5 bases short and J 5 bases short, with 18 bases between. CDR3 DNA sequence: TGTGCCAGCAGTGCGAGGATCAGGGCGAGGGAGACCCAGTACTTC. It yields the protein CASSARIRARETQYF.

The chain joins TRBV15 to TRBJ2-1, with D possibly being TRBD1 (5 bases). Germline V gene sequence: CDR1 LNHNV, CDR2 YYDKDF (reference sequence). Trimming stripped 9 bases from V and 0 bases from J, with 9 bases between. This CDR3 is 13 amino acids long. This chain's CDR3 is CATGPSSYNEQFF. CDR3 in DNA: TGTGCCACGGGGCCCAGCTCCTACAATGAGCAGTTCTTC. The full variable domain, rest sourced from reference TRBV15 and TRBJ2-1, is DAMVIQNPRYQVTQFGKPVTLSCSQTLNHNVMYWYQQKSSQAPKLLFHYYDKDFNNEADTPDNFQSRRPNTSFCFLDIRSPGLGDTAMYLCATGPSSYNEQFFGPGTRLTVL.

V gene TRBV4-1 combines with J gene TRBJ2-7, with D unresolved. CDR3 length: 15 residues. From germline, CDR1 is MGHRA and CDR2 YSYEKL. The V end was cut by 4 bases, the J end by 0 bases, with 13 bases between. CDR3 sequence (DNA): TGCGCCAGCAGCCTCGGATTTACATTCTCCTACGAGCAGTACTTC. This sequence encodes CASSLGFTFSYEQYF.

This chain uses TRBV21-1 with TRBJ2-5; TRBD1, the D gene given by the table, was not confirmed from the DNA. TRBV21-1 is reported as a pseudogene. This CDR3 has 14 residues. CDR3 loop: CASNNGGQGKTQYF. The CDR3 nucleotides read TGTGCCAGCAACAACGGGGGACAGGGCAAGACCCAGTACTTC.

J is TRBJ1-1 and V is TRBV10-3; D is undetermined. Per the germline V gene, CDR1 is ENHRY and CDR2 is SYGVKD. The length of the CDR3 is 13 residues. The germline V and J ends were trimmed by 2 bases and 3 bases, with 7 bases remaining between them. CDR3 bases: TGTGCCATCAGTGAGAGGAGGGACACTGAAGCTTTCTTT. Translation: CAISERRDTEAFF.

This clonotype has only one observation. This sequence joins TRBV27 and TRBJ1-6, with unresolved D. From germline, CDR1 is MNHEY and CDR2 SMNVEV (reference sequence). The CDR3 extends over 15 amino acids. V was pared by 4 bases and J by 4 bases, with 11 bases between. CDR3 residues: CASSWRSPYNSPLHF. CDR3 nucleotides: TGTGCCAGCAGTTGGCGCAGTCCTTATAATTCACCCCTCCACTTT.

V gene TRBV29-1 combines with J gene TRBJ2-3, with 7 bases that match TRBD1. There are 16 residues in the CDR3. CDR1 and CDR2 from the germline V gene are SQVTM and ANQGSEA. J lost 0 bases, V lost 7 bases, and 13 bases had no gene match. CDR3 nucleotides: TGCAGCGCCATACTTGGGACAGCGTTCAGCACAGATACGCAGTATTTT. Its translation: CSAILGTAFSTDTQYF.

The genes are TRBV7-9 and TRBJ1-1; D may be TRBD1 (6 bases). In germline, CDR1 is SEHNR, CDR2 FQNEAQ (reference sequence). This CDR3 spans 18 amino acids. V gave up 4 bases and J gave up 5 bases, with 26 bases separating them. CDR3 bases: TGTGCCAGCAGCTACTTCCTCGGTTCAGGGGACCTAGGGACTGAAGCTTTCTTT. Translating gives CASSYFLGSGDLGTEAFF.

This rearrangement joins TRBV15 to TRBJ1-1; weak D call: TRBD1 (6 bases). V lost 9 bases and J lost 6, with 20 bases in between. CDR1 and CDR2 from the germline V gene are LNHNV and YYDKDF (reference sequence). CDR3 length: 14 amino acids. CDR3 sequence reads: CATLDGGGTAEAFF. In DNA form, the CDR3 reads TGTGCCACACTTGATGGGGGCGGTACGGCTGAAGCTTTCTTT. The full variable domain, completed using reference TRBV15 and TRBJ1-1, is DAMVIQNPRYQVTQFGKPVTLSCSQTLNHNVMYWYQQKSSQAPKLLFHYYDKDFNNEADTPDNFQSRRPNTSFCFLDIRSPGLGDTAMYLCATLDGGGTAEAFFGQGTRLTVV.

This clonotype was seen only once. The CDR3 region is CASSLRGTDQETQYF. CDR3 in DNA: TGCGCCAGCAGCTTGCGCGGGACAGACCAAGAGACCCAGTACTTC. The chain employs TRBV5-1 and TRBJ2-5; D perhaps matches TRBD1 (7 bases). V lost 1 base and J lost 0, with 10 bases in between. This CDR3 spans 15 amino acids. Germline CDR1 reads SGHRS; CDR2 reads YFSETQ.

CDR3 nucleotides: TGTGCCAGCAGCGTGGACGGACTAGCGATAGATACGCAGTATTTT. Translated, it gives CASSVDGLAIDTQYF. This chain connects TRBV9 to TRBJ2-3, with 9 bases matching TRBD2. The CDR3 is 15 amino acids. Germline assignment: CDR1 SGDLS and CDR2 YYNGEE. V was clipped by 2 bases and J by 5 bases; unmatched bases: 6.

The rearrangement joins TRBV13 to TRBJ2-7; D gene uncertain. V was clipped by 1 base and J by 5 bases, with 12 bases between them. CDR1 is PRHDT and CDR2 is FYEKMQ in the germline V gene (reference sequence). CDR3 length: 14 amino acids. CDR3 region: CASSLEAERNEQYF. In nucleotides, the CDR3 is TGTGCCAGCAGCTTAGAAGCTGAACGGAACGAGCAGTACTTC.

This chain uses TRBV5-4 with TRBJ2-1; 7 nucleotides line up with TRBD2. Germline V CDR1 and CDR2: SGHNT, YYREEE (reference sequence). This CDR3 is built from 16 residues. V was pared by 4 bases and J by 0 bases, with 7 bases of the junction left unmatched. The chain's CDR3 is CASSPAAGSSYNEQFF. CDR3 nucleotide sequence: TGTGCCAGCAGCCCCGCAGCGGGGAGCTCCTACAATGAGCAGTTCTTC.

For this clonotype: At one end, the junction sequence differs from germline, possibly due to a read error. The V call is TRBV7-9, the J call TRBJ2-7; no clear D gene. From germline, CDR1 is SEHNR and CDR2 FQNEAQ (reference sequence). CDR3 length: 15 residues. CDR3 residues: CATSSPRQANYEQYF. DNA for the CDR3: TGTGCCACCAGCTCACCGCGGCAGGCCAACTACGAGCAGTACTTC.

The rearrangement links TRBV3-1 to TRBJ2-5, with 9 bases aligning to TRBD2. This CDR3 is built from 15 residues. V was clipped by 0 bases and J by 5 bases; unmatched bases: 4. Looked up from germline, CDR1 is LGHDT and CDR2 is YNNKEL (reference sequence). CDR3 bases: TGTGCCAGCAGCCAAGATTTAGCGGGAGCGGAGACCCAGTACTTC. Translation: CASSQDLAGAETQYF.

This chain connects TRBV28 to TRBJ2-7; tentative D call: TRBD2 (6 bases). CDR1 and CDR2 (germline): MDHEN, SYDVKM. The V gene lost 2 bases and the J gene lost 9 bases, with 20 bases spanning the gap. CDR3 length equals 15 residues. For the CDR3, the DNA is TGTGCCAGCAGTTTAGCCGGAGGGATTAATTCGTGGCAGTACTTC. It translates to CASSLAGGINSWQYF.

The CDR3 DNA sequence: TGCAGCGTCTATGGAGGGATCATGAACACTGAAGCTTTCTTT. Protein sequence: CSVYGGIMNTEAFF. The chain is built from TRBV29-1 and TRBJ1-1; D gene uncertain. Trimming removed 6 bases at V and 0 bases at J, with 14 bases between. CDR1 SQVTM and CDR2 ANQGSEA come from the germline V gene. CDR3 size: 14 residues. The variable domain in full, with the rest retrieved from reference TRBV29-1 and TRBJ1-1, is SAVISQKPSRDICQRGTSLTIQCQVDSQVTMMFWYRQQPGQSLTLIATANQGSEATYESGFVIDKFPISRPNLTFSTLTVSNMSPEDSSIYLCSVYGGIMNTEAFFGQGTRLTVV.

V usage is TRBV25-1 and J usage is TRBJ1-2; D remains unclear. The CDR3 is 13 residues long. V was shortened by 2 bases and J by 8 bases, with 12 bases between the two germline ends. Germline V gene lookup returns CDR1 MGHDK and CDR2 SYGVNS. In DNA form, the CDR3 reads TGTGCCAGCAGTGAAGAGGGATTAAGGGGCTACACCTTC. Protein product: CASSEEGLRGYTF.